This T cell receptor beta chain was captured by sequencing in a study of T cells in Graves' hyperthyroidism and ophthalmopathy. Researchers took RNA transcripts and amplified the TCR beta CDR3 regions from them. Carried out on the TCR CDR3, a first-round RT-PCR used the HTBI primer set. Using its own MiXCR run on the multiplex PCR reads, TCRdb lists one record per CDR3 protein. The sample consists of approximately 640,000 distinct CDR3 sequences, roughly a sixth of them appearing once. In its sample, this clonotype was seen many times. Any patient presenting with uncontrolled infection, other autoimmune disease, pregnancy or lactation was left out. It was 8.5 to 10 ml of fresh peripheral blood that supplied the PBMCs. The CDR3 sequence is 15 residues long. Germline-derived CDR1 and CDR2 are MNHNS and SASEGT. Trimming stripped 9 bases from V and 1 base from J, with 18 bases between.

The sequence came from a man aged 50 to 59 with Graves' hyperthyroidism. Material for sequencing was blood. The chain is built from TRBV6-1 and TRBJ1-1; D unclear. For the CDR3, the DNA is TGTGCCAGTACGATTGCCCTCACAGAGAACACTGAAGCTTTCTTT. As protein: CASTIALTENTEAFF.